This TCR beta chain was documented in a study of cytotoxic CD8 clonotypes in ibrutinib-treated CLL. At the level of the study: IGHV unmutated fewer than 18; relapsed/refractory about 10; treatment-naive over 14. Study-level points and caveats: Shared public clonotypes were rare, and on treatment they either got smaller or stayed the same. In comparison with age-matched healthy donors, baseline clonality was higher and tracked circulating CD8+ T-cell counts.

The CDR3 extends over 18 amino acids. V dropped 5 bases and J dropped 0 bases, with 17 bases sitting between them. Looked up from germline, CDR1 is MNHEY and CDR2 is SMNVEV (reference sequence). As to this clone: As yet, its antigen is unknown.

Assay used: immunoSEQ multiplex PCR; TCRdb lists only in-frame clones, some missing. The sample shows around 140,000 clones, around 80% of them seen only once. PBMCs that had been cryopreserved were the source of about 2 micrograms of genomic DNA for TCR beta libraries. The clonotype comes from a human donor with chronic lymphocytic leukemia. The sequenced sample was PBMCs, obtained after 36 months of ibrutinib treatment. This chain connects TRBV27 to TRBJ2-6; D possibly uses TRBD1 or TRBD2 (5 bases each). As DNA, the CDR3 is TGTGCCAGCAGTGTCCGGGGCCAACTTTTCTCTGGGGCCAACGTCCTGACTTTC. The encoded protein is CASSVRGQLFSGANVLTF.